Each of the 25 T cell receptor beta chains below was sequenced from the same sample in a study of cytomegalovirus exposure and HLA in healthy donors. Clones were sequenced by immunoSEQ multiplex PCR, and TCRdb holds only the in-frame ones, with some missing. Of tens of thousands of clones in the sample, approximately 96% were seen once. Material: PBMCs. The receptors derive from a man aged 18 to 35 in good health and CMV-seropositive.

The chain uses TRBV14 and TRBJ2-7; D might be TRBD2 (6 bases). This CDR3 contains 16 residues. V was trimmed by 4 bases and J by 4 bases, leaving 20 bases between them. Germline CDR1 and CDR2: SGHDN and FVKESK. The CDR3 protein is CASSRGDPIPRYEQYF. The CDR3 DNA reads TGTGCCAGCAGCCGCGGGGACCCCATCCCCCGGTACGAGCAGTACTTC.

This chain links TRBV7-2 with TRBJ1-1; D remains unclear. The germline CDR1 and CDR2 sequences are SGHTA and FQGNSA. The CDR3 spans 13 residues. V was trimmed by 5 bases and J by 0 bases, leaving 7 bases between them. CDR3 region: CASSLDLNTEAFF. The CDR3 bases are TGTGCCAGCAGCCTCGACTTGAACACTGAAGCTTTCTTT.

The rearrangement joins TRBV9 to TRBJ1-2, with a possible D match to TRBD1 (5 bases). Germline values: CDR1 SGDLS, CDR2 YYNGEE. This CDR3 is 14 amino acids long. Trimming removed 0 bases from V and 3 bases from J, with 9 bases in between. The CDR3 protein is CASSVEGADYGYTF. The CDR3 DNA reads TGTGCCAGCAGCGTAGAAGGGGCGGACTATGGCTACACCTTC. The full variable domain, completed using reference TRBV9 and TRBJ1-2, is DSGVTQTPKHLITATGQRVTLRCSPRSGDLSVYWYQQSLDQGLQFLIQYYNGEERAKGNILERFSAQQFPDLHSELNLSSLELGDSALYFCASSVEGADYGYTFGSGTRLTVV.

V gene TRBV11-2 combines with J gene TRBJ1-2; maybe TRBD1 (5 bases). The CDR3 spans 14 residues. Trimming took off 1 base at V and 10 bases at J, with 16 bases between the two ends. From germline, CDR1 is SGHAT and CDR2 FQNNGV. CDR3 amino acids: CASSLGGGELDYTF. The DNA of the CDR3 is TGTGCCAGCAGCTTAGGTGGGGGGGAATTAGACTACACCTTC.

CDR3 residues: CASSRKGRTEAFF. The DNA of the CDR3 is TGTGCCAGCAGCCGCAAGGGGCGCACTGAAGCTTTCTTT. The chain carries TRBV27 and TRBJ1-1; D perhaps matches TRBD1 (5 bases). This CDR3 region has 13 residues. V dropped 6 bases and J dropped 4 bases, with 12 bases sitting between them. Germline CDR1 MNHEY, CDR2 SMNVEV (reference sequence).

CDR3 residues: CASSLNREYGYTF. As DNA, the CDR3 is TGTGCCAGCAGCTTAAACAGGGAATATGGCTACACCTTC. The chain has TRBV7-2 and TRBJ1-2, with a possible D match to TRBD1 (6 bases). Germline loops: CDR1 SGHTA, CDR2 FQGNSA. CDR3 length: 13 amino acids. V was pared by 2 bases and J by 5 bases, with 9 bases between.

This rearrangement joins TRBV4-1 to TRBJ1-1; the match to TRBD1 covers 10 bases. Germline-derived CDR1 and CDR2 are MGHRA and YSYEKL. This CDR3 is 18 amino acids long. The trim removed 0 bases at V and 1 base at J, leaving 8 bases unmatched. CDR3 protein: CASSQDPDRGPGNTEAFF. DNA for the CDR3: TGCGCCAGCAGCCAAGACCCCGACAGGGGGCCGGGGAACACTGAAGCTTTCTTT.

The chain carries TRBV21-1 and TRBJ2-7; no check of the table's D call, TRBD1, against the DNA was made. TRBV21-1 is tagged as a pseudogene. This CDR3 comprises 16 residues. CDR3 loop: CASSKGRGRSSYEQYF. The CDR3 DNA is TGTGCCAGCAGCAAAGGTAGGGGCAGGAGCTCCTACGAGCAGTACTTC.

The CDR3 region has the DNA TGCAGCGTTTGTTGGGCTTCCGGGACAGACACAGATACGCAGTATTTT. Translated: CSVCWASGTDTDTQYF. The V gene is TRBV29-1, the J gene TRBJ2-3, with TRBD1 matching over 7 bases. Germline CDR1 and CDR2: SQVTM and ANQGSEA. V lost 5 bases to trimming and J lost 2 bases; unmatched junction nucleotides: 13. The CDR3 length is 16 residues.

The V and J genes are TRBV28 and TRBJ1-2; 7 bases fit TRBD1. Germline V gene lookup returns CDR1 MDHEN and CDR2 SYDVKM. CDR3 length: 14 residues. V shed 5 bases, J shed 8 bases, and the junction held 11 bases outside the gene matches. The DNA for the CDR3 is TGTGCCAGCAGTGGATGGAGGGGGCGCAGGGGCTACACCTTC. Translating it yields CASSGWRGRRGYTF.

Only one count was recorded for this clone. The genes are TRBV7-9 and TRBJ2-7; 8 nucleotides line up with TRBD1. The CDR3 loop spans 15 amino acids. Losses at the gene ends were 3 bases for V and 2 bases for J; bases not matched to a gene: 6. CDR1 and CDR2 (germline): SEHNR, FQNEAQ (reference sequence). CDR3 loop: CASSFRTGITYEQYF. The CDR3 coding sequence is TGTGCCAGCAGCTTTCGGACAGGGATTACCTACGAGCAGTACTTC.

The chain carries TRBV25-1 and TRBJ2-7; tentatively, D is TRBD2 (6 bases). This CDR3 is built from 14 residues. The V end lost 5 bases, the J end lost 4 bases, and 15 bases lay between the germline ends. The germline V gene encodes CDR1 MGHDK and CDR2 SYGVNS. CDR3 DNA: TGTGCCAGCAGTAGGGGACTCCAAGGGTACGAGCAGTACTTC. Translated: CASSRGLQGYEQYF.

The J gene is TRBJ1-1, the V gene TRBV7-3; D remains ambiguous. Trimming stripped 2 bases from V and 0 bases from J, with 10 bases between. CDR1 SGHTA and CDR2 FQGTGA come from the germline V gene. The CDR3 has 15 amino acids. CDR3: CASSLQPGMNTEAFF. The CDR3 region has the DNA TGTGCCAGCAGCTTACAACCAGGTATGAACACTGAAGCTTTCTTT.

Regarding this clone: The same CDR3 arises from other DNA sequences in this sample as well. The rearrangement links TRBV9 to TRBJ2-3; 11 nucleotides line up with TRBD2. Germline trimming cut 0 bases from V and 3 bases from J; bases unmatched to any gene: 3. The CDR3 runs 16 residues. CDR1 and CDR2 (germline): SGDLS, YYNGEE. CDR3 sequence (DNA): TGTGCCAGCAGCGTAGATAGCGGGGGGGCAACAGATACGCAGTATTTT. It is translated as CASSVDSGGATDTQYF.

The rearrangement uses TRBV13 and TRBJ1-2, with a possible D match to TRBD1 (6 bases). V was pared by 2 bases and J by 5 bases, with 18 bases between. Germline CDR1 is PRHDT and CDR2 is FYEKMQ (reference sequence). The CDR3 runs 16 residues. This CDR3 is CASSLMSAGEWYGYTF. The CDR3 coding sequence is TGTGCCAGCAGCTTAATGTCGGCAGGGGAGTGGTATGGCTACACCTTC.

The gene calls are TRBV5-4 and TRBJ2-3, with TRBD2 matching over 11 bases. V was pared by 0 bases and J by 5 bases, with 2 bases of the junction left unmatched. The CDR3 sequence is 15 residues long. Germline V CDR1 and CDR2: SGHNT, YYREEE (reference sequence). The CDR3 nucleotides read TGTGCCAGCAGCTTGGTTACTAGCGGGAGAGATACGCAGTATTTT. Translating gives CASSLVTSGRDTQYF.

The genes are TRBV9 and TRBJ2-7, with 8 positions matching TRBD1. The CDR3 has 15 residues. The germline gives CDR1 SGDLS, CDR2 YYNGEE. V shed 0 bases, J shed 0 bases, and the junction held 2 bases outside the gene matches. CDR3: CASSVGTGSSYEQYF. The CDR3, as DNA: TGTGCCAGCAGCGTAGGGACAGGGAGCTCCTACGAGCAGTACTTC. Full variable domain (remainder filled in from reference TRBV9 and TRBJ2-7): DSGVTQTPKHLITATGQRVTLRCSPRSGDLSVYWYQQSLDQGLQFLIQYYNGEERAKGNILERFSAQQFPDLHSELNLSSLELGDSALYFCASSVGTGSSYEQYFGPGTRLTVT.

The chain joins TRBV28 to TRBJ2-7; 8 bases are a match to TRBD1. V dropped 10 bases and J dropped 3; count of bases not matched to a gene: 11. CDR3 length equals 14 residues. The germline gives CDR1 MDHEN, CDR2 SYDVKM. This CDR3 reads CATTTGDILYEQYF. The CDR3 nucleotides read TGTGCCACCACGACAGGGGATATCCTCTACGAGCAGTACTTC.

This clone occurred once. J is TRBJ2-1 and V is TRBV29-1; maybe TRBD2 (6 bases). V shed 8 bases and J shed 5 bases, with 13 bases lying between them. Germline V lookup: CDR1 SQVTM, CDR2 ANQGSEA. The CDR3 extends over 12 amino acids. CDR3 loop: CSCIGGDNEQFF. CDR3 bases: TGCAGCTGCATCGGAGGGGACAATGAGCAGTTCTTC.

The chain is built from TRBV27 and TRBJ2-7; 10 nucleotides line up with TRBD1. The CDR3 totals 14 residues. Losses at the gene ends were 8 bases for V and 7 bases for J; bases not matched to a gene: 11. CDR1 and CDR2 from the germline V gene are MNHEY and SMNVEV (reference sequence). The CDR3 nucleotides read TGTGCCAGCCGCCGGGACAGGGGATCGGGAGAGCAGTACTTC. Residues: CASRRDRGSGEQYF.

The chain uses TRBV27 and TRBJ2-2, with unresolved D. Trimming pared 6 bases from V and 0 bases from J, leaving 11 bases between. Germline V lookup: CDR1 MNHEY, CDR2 SMNVEV (reference sequence). The CDR3 length is 15 residues. The CDR3 region has the DNA TGTGCCAGCAGAAGCGACCGCGCGAACACCGGGGAGCTGTTTTTT. It codes for CASRSDRANTGELFF.

This clone appeared a single time. The CDR3 reads CATGLAVYNEQFF. The CDR3 DNA sequence: TGTGCCACCGGACTAGCGGTTTACAATGAGCAGTTCTTC. This chain joins TRBV28 and TRBJ2-1, with 10 positions matching TRBD2. This CDR3 region has 13 residues. CDR1 is MDHEN and CDR2 is SYDVKM in the germline V gene. J lost 4 bases, V lost 10 bases, and 4 bases had no gene match.

The CDR3 region is CASNPGREFTGELFF. DNA of the CDR3: TGTGCCAGCAACCCGGGGCGGGAGTTCACCGGGGAGCTGTTTTTT. The gene calls are TRBV28 and TRBJ2-2; 7 bases agree with TRBD2. J gave up 4 bases and V 7 bases, and 9 bases lay outside the gene matches. Germline CDR1 and CDR2: MDHEN and SYDVKM. This CDR3 spans 15 amino acids. The full variable domain, in which reference TRBV28 and TRBJ2-2 provide the parts outside the CDR3, is DVKVTQSSRYLVKRTGEKVFLECVQDMDHENMFWYRQDPGLGLRLIYFSYDVKMKEKGDIPEGYSVSREKKERFSLILESASTNQTSMYLCASNPGREFTGELFFGEGSRLTVL.

The V and J genes are TRBV6-1 and TRBJ2-7, with 8 bases lining up with TRBD2. The ends lost 2 bases at V and 4 bases at J; junction bases unmatched: 10. Germline V gene sequence: CDR1 MNHNS, CDR2 SASEGT. The CDR3 runs to 16 residues. In nucleotides, the CDR3 is TGTGCCAGCAGTGAATATGGTAGCGGGATTGGGTACGAGCAGTACTTC. Protein product: CASSEYGSGIGYEQYF.

The chain carries TRBV14 and TRBJ2-1; no clear D. The V and J ends lost 2 bases and 10 bases respectively, with 9 bases between them. Germline CDR1 SGHDN, CDR2 FVKESK. The CDR3 length is 12 residues. This CDR3 is CASSQNSVEQFF. The CDR3 coding sequence is TGTGCCAGCAGCCAAAATTCAGTCGAGCAGTTCTTC.